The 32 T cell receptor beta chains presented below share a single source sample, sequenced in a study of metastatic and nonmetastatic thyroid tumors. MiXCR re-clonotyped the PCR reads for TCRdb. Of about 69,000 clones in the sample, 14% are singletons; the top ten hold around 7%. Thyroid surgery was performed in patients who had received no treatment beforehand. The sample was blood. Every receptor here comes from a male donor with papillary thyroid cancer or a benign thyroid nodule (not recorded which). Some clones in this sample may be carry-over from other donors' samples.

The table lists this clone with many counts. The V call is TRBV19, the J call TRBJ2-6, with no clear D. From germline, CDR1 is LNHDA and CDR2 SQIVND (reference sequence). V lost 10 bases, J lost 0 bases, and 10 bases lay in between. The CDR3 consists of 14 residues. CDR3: CATNTISGANVLTF. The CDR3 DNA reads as TGTGCCACCAATACAATCTCTGGGGCCAACGTCCTGACTTTC.

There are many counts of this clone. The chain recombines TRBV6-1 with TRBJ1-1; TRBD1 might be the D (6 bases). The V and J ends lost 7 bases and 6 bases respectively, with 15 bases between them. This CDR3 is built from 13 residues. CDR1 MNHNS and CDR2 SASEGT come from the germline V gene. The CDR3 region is CASIGPGGSEAFF. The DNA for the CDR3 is TGTGCCAGCATTGGGCCGGGGGGCTCTGAAGCTTTCTTT.

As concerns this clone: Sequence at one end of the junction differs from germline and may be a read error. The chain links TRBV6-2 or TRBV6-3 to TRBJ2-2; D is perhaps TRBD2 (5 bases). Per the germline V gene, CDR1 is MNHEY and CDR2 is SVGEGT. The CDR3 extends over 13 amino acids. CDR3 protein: CASSFTDTGDLFF. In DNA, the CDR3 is TGTGCCAGCAGTTTTACAGACACCGGGGATCTGTTTTTT.

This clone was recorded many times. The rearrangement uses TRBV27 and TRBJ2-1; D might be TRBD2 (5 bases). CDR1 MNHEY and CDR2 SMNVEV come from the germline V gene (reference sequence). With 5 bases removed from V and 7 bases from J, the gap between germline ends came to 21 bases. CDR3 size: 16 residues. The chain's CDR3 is CASSKVANTLGNEQFF. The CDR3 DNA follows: TGTGCCAGCAGTAAGGTAGCGAATACTCTGGGGAATGAGCAGTTCTTC.

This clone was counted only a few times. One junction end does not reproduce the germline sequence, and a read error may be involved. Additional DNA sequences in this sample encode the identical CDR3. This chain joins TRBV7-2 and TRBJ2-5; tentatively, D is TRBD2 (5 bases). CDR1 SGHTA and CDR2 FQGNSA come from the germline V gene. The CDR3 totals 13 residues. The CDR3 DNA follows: TGTGCCAGTAGCTTATGGGGAGAAGAGACCCAGTACTTC. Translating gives CASSLWGEETQYF.

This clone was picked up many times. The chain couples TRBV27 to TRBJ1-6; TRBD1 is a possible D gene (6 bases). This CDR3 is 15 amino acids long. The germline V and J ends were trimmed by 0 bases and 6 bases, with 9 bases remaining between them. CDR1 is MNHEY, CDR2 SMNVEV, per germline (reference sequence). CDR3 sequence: CASSLSDRFNSPLHF. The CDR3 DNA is TGTGCCAGCAGTTTATCAGACAGGTTTAATTCACCCCTCCACTTT.

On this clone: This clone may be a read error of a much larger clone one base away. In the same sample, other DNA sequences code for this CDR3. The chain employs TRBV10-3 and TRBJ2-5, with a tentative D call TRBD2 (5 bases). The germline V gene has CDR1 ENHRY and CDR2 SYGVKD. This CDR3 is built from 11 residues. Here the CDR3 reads CADGKKETQYF. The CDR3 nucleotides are TGTGCTGACGGGAAGAAGGAGACCCAGTACTTC.

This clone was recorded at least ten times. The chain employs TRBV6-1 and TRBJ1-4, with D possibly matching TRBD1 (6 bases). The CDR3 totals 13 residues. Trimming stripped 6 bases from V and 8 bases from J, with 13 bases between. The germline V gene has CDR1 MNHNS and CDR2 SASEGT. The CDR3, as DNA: TGTGCCAGCAGACAAGGGACACCGGAAAAACTGTTTTTT. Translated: CASRQGTPEKLFF.

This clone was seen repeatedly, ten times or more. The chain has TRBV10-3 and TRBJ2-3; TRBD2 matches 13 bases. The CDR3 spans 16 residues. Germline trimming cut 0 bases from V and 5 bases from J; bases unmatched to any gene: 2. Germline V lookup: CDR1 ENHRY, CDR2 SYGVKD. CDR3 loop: CAISESGTSGKDTQYF. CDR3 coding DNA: TGTGCCATCAGTGAGTCGGGGACTAGCGGGAAAGATACGCAGTATTTT.

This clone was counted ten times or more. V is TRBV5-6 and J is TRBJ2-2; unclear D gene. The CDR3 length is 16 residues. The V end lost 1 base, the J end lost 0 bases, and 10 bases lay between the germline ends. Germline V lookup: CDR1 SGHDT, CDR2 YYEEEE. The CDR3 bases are TGTGCCAGCAGCTTGATATCGGTCGCGAACACCGGGGAGCTGTTTTTT. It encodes CASSLISVANTGELFF.

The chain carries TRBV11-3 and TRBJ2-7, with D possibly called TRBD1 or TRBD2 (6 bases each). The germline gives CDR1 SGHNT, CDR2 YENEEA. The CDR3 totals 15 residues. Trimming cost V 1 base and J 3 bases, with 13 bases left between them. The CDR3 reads CASSLGTGGGYEQYF. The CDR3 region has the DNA TGTGCCAGCAGCTTAGGAACAGGAGGGGGCTACGAGCAGTACTTC.

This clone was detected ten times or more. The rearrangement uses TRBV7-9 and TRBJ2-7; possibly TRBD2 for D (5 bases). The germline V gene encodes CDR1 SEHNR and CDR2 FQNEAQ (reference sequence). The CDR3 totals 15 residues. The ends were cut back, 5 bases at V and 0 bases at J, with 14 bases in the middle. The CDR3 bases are TGTGCCAGCAGCCCACGGGGAGTAGGCTCCTACGAGCAGTACTTC. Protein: CASSPRGVGSYEQYF.

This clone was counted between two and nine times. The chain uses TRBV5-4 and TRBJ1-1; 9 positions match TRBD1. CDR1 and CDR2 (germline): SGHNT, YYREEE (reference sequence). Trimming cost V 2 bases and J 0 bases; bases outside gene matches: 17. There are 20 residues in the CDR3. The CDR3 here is CASSFARGGTGGKLNTEAFF. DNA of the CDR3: TGTGCCAGCAGCTTCGCCAGGGGGGGAACAGGGGGCAAATTGAACACTGAAGCTTTCTTT.

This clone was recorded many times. Here the CDR3 DNA reads TGTGCCAGCAGCTTGCGACTAGCGGGAGGGTACAATGAGCAGTTCTTC. This sequence encodes CASSLRLAGGYNEQFF. V gene TRBV7-6 combines with J gene TRBJ2-1, with 14 bases identical to TRBD2. Germline CDR1 is SGHVS and CDR2 is FNYEAQ. CDR3 length: 16 amino acids. J lost 4 bases, V lost 3 bases, and 2 bases had no gene match.

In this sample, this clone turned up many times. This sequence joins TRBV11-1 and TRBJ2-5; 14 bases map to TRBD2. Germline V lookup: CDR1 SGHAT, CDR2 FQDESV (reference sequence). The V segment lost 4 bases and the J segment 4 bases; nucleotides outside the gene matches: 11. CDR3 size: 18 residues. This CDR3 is CASSYLIRLAGGPETQYF. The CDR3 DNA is TGTGCCAGCAGCTACCTTATTAGACTAGCGGGAGGGCCAGAGACCCAGTACTTC.

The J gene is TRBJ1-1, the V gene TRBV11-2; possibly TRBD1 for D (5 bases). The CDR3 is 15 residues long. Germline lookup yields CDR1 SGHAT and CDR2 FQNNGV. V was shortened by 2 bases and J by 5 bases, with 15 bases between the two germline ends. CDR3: CASSLSGVAGTEAFF. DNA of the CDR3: TGTGCCAGCAGCTTATCGGGGGTGGCAGGGACTGAAGCTTTCTTT.

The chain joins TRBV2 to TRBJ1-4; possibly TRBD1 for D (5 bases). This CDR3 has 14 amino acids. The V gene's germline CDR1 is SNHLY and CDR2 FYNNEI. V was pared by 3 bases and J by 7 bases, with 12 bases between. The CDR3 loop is CASSDGGGVEKLFF. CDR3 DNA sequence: TGTGCCAGCAGTGATGGGGGGGGAGTTGAAAAACTGTTTTTT.

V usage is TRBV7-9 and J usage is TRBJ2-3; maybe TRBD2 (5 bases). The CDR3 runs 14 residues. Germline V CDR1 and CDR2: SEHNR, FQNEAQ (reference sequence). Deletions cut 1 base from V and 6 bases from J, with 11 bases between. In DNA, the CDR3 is TGTGCCAGCAGCTTAGACGGGAATACTGATACGCAGTATTTT. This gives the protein CASSLDGNTDTQYF. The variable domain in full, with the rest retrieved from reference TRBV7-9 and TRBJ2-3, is DTGVSQNPRHKITKRGQNVTFRCDPISEHNRLYWYRQTLGQGPEFLTYFQNEAQLEKSRLLSDRFSAERPKGSFSTLEIQRTEQGDSAMYLCASSLDGNTDTQYFGPGTRLTVL.

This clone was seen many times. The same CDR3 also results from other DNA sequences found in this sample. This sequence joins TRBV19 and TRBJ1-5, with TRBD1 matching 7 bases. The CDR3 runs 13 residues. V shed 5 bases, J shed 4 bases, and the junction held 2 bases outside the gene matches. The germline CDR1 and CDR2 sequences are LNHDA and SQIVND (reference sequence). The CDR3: CASSSQGNQPQHF. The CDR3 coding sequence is TGTGCCAGTAGTTCACAGGGGAATCAGCCCCAGCATTTT.

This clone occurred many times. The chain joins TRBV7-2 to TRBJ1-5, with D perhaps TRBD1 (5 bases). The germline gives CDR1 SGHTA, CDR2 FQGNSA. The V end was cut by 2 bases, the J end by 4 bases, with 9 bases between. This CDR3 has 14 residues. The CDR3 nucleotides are TGTGCCAGCAGCTTATCTGGGGGGAATCAGCCCCAGCATTTT. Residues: CASSLSGGNQPQHF.

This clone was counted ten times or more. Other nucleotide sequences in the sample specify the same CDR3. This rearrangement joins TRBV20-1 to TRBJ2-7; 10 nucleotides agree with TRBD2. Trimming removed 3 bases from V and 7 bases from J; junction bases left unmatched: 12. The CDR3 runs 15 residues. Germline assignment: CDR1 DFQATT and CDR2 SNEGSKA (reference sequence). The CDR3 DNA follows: TGCAGTGCTAGTTTGTCTAGCGGGAGATTAGGTGAGCAGTACGTC. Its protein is CSASLSSGRLGEQYV.

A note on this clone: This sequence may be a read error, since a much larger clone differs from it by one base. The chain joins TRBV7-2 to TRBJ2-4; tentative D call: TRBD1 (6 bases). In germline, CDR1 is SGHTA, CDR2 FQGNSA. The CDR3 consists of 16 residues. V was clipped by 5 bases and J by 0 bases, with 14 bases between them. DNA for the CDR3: TGTGCCAGCAGCCCCGTACAGGGCCGAGCCAAAAACATTCAGTACTTC. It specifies CASSPVQGRAKNIQYF.

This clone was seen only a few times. The CDR3 DNA sequence: TGTGCCAGCAGTCAACAGGGGGGACGTGGCTACACCTTC. Protein sequence: CASSQQGGRGYTF. The genes are TRBV6-1 and TRBJ1-2, with 8 bases lining up with TRBD1. The CDR3 sequence is 13 residues long. Germline V gene sequence: CDR1 MNHNS, CDR2 SASEGT. V dropped 5 bases and J dropped 7; count of bases not matched to a gene: 6.

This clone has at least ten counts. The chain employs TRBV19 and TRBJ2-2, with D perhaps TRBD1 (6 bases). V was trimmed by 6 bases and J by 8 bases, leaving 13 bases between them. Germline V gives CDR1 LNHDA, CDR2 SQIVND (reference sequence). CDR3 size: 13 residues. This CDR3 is CASRGRGAGELFF. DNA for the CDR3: TGTGCCAGTAGAGGCAGGGGAGCGGGGGAGCTGTTTTTT.

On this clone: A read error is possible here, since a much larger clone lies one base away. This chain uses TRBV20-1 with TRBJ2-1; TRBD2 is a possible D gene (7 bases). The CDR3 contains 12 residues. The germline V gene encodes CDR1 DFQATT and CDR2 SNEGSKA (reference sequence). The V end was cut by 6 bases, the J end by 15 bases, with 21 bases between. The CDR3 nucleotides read TGCAGTGCATCCCCGGGGGGCGAGTTTCGGTTCTTC. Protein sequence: CSASPGGEFRFF.

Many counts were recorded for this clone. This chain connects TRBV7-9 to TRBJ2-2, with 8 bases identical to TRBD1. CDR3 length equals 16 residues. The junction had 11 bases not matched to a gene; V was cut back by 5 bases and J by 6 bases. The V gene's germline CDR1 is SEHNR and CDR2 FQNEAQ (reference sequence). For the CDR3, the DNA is TGTGCCAGCAGCCCGCACCTGGACAGGGCGGCCGGGGAGCTGTTTTTT. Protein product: CASSPHLDRAAGELFF.

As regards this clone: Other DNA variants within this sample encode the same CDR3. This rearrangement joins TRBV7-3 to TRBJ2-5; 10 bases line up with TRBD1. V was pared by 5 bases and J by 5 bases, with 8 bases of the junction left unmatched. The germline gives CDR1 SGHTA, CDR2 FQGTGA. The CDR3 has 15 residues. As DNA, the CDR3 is TGTGCCAGCAGCCTCAGACAGGGGGCAGGGGAGACCCAGTACTTC. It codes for CASSLRQGAGETQYF.

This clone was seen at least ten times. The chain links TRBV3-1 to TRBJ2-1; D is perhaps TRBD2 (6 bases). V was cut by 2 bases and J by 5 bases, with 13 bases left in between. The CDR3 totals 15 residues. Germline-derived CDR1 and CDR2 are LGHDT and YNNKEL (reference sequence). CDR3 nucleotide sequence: TGTGCCAGCAGCCAATATAATAGCGGAAACAATGAGCAGTTCTTC. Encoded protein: CASSQYNSGNNEQFF.

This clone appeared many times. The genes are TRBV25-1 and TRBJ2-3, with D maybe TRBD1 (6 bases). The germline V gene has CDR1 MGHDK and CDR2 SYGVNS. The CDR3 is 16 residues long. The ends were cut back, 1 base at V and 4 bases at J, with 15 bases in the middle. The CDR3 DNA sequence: TGTGCCAGCAGTGAATTGGGTACAGGGAGTGCAGATACGCAGTATTTT. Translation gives CASSELGTGSADTQYF.

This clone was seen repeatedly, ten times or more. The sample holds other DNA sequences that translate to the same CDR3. The CDR3 loop reads CASSPAREGPGQYV. Written as DNA, the CDR3 is TGTGCCAGCAGCCCCGCACGGGAGGGGCCGGGGCAGTACGTC. The V call is TRBV5-6, the J call TRBJ2-7, with TRBD2 matching over 8 bases. CDR3 size: 14 residues. J lost 9 bases, V lost 4 bases, and 12 bases had no gene match. Germline assignment: CDR1 SGHDT and CDR2 YYEEEE.

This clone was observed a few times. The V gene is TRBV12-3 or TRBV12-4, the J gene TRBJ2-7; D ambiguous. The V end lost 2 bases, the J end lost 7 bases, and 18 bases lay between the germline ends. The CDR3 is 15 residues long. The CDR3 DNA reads TGTGCCAGCAGTTTAAGATCGGGCGGAGAAGGAGAGCAGTACTTC. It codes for CASSLRSGGEGEQYF.

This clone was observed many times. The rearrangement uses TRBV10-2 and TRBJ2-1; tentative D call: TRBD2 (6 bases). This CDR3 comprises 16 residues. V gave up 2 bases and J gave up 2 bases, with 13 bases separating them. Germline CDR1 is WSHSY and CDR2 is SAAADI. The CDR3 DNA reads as TGCGCCAGCAGTGAGGGAAGGACTACCCCCTACAATGAGCAGTTCTTC. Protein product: CASSEGRTTPYNEQFF.